The clone carrying this TCR beta chain was seen once. This sample is part of a study of technical replicates of blood from a few donors. This table comes from immunoSEQ multiplex PCR, and its TCRdb copy is limited to in-frame clones, with some not included. The sample holds roughly 68,000 clones, approximately 97% seen once. The receptor comes from a human donor in good health. The specimen sequenced was T cells isolated from PBMCs.

The CDR3 coding sequence is TGTGCCAGCAGCCCTATCCGGGGCTACGAGCAGTACTTC. As protein: CASSPIRGYEQYF. The chain is built from TRBV27 and TRBJ2-7; D possibly corresponds to TRBD2 (5 bases). Germline V gene sequence: CDR1 MNHEY, CDR2 SMNVEV (reference sequence). Trimming pared 6 bases from V and 3 bases from J, leaving 12 bases between. The CDR3 runs to 13 residues.